This record concerns one T cell receptor beta chain sequence. Its matching antigen is unknown. This entry belongs to a study of T cell repertoires in cytomegalovirus infection. The CDR3 is made up of 17 amino acids. V trimming: 4 bases; J trimming: 2 bases; junction bases outside the gene matches: 13. The germline gives CDR1 SGHNT, CDR2 YYREEE (reference sequence). One entry per CDR3 protein results from TCRdb running MiXCR on the reads. The table lists some 350,000 distinct CDR3 sequences, around 29% of them singletons. This chain connects TRBV5-4 to TRBJ2-5, with 8 bases identical to TRBD2. Here the sequenced sample was cultured PBMCs, taken from culture after CMV antigen stimulation. The clonotype comes from a human donor in good health (CMV status not recorded). Some clones in this sample may be carry-over from other donors' samples. The CDR3 nucleotides are TGTGCCAGCAGCCTCGGACTAGCCTTACCAGGGCAAGAGACCCAGTACTTC. Residues: CASSLGLALPGQETQYF. Together with reference TRBV5-4 and TRBJ2-5, the CDR3 gives the full variable domain: ETGVTQSPTHLIKTRGQQVTLRCSSQSGHNTVSWYQQALGQGPQFIFQYYREEENGRGNFPPRFSGLQFPNYSSELNVNALELDDSALYLCASSLGLALPGQETQYFGPGTRLLVL.